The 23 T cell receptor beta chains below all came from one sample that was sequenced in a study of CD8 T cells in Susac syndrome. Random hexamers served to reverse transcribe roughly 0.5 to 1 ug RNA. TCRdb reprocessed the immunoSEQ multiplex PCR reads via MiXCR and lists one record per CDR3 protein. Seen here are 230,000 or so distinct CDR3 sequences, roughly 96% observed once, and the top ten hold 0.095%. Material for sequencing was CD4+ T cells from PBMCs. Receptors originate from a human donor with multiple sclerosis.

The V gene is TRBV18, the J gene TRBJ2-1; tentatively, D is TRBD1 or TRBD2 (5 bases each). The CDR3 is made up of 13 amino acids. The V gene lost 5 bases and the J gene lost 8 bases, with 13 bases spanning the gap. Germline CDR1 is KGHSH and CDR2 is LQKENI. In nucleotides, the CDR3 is TGTGCCAGCTCAACGAAAGGGGACCATGAGCAGTTCTTC. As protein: CASSTKGDHEQFF.

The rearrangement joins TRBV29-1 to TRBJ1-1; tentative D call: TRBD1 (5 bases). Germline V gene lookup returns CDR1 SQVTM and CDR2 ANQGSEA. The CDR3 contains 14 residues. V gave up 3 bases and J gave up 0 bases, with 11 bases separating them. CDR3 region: CSVDRQRVNTEAFF. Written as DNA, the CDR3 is TGCAGCGTTGATCGACAGCGAGTGAACACTGAAGCTTTCTTT.

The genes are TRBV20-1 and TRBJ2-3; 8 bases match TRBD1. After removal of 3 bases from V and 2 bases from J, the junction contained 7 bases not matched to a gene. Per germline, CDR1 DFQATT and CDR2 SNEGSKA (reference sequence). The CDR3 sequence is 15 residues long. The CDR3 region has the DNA TGCAGTGCTAGCCTACAGGGGGTATCCACAGATACGCAGTATTTT. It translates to CSASLQGVSTDTQYF.

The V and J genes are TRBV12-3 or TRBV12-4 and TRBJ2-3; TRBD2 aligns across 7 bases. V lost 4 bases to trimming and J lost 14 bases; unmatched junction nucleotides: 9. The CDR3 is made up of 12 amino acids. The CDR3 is CASSSTSRSGYF. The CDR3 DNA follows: TGTGCCAGCAGTTCGACTAGCCGGTCTGGGTATTTT.

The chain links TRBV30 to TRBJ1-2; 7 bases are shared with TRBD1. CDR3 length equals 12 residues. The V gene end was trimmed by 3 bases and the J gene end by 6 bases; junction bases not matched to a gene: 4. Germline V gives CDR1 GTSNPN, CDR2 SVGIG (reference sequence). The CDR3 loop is CAWRRDSDGYTF. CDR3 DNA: TGTGCCTGGAGAAGGGACAGCGATGGCTACACCTTC.

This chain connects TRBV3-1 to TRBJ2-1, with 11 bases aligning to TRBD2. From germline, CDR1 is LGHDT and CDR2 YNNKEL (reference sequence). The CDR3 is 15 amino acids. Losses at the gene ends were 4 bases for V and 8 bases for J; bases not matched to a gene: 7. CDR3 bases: TGTGCCAGCAGCCCGGGACTAGCGGATAGCGATGAGCAGTTCTTC. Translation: CASSPGLADSDEQFF.

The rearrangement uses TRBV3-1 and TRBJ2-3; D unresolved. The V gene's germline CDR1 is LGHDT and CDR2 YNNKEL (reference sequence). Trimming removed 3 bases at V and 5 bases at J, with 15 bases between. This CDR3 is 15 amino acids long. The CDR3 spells CASSHSGLGRDTQYF. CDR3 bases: TGTGCCAGCAGCCATTCAGGTCTAGGCAGAGATACGCAGTATTTT.

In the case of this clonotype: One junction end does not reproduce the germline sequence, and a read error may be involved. This CDR3 reads CASSLTRFGGKDF. CDR3 nucleotides: TGTGCCAGCAGCTTAACCAGGTTCGGGGGAAAGGACTTC. V is TRBV7-3 and J is TRBJ2-5; possibly TRBD2 for D (6 bases). The CDR3 contains 13 residues. Germline V gives CDR1 SGHTA, CDR2 FQGTGA.

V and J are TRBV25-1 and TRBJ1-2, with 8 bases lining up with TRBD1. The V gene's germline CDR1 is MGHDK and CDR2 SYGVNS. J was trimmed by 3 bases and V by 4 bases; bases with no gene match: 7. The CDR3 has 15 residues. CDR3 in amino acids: CASSGYRGGHYGYTF. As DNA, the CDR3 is TGTGCCAGCAGTGGATACAGGGGGGGCCACTATGGCTACACCTTC.

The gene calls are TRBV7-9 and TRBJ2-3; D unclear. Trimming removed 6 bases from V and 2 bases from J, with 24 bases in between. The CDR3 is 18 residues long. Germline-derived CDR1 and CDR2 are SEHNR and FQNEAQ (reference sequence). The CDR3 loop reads CASRPNPGRKIATDTQYF. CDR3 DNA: TGTGCCAGCAGACCCAACCCTGGCAGGAAAATTGCCACAGATACGCAGTATTTT. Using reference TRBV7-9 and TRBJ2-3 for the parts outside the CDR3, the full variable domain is DTGVSQNPRHKITKRGQNVTFRCDPISEHNRLYWYRQTLGQGPEFLTYFQNEAQLEKSRLLSDRFSAERPKGSFSTLEIQRTEQGDSAMYLCASRPNPGRKIATDTQYFGPGTRLTVL.

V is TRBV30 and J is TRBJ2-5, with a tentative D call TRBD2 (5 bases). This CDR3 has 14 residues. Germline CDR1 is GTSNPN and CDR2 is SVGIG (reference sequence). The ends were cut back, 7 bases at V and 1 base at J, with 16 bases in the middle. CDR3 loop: CASTRAGFQETQYF. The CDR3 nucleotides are TGTGCCTCAACGAGGGCAGGTTTCCAAGAGACCCAGTACTTC.

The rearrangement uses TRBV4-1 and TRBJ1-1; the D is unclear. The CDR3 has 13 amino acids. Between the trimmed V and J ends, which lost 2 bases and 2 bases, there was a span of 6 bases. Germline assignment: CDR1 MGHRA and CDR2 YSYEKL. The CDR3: CASSQIRNTEAFF. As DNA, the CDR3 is TGCGCCAGCAGCCAAATCAGAAACACTGAAGCTTTCTTT.

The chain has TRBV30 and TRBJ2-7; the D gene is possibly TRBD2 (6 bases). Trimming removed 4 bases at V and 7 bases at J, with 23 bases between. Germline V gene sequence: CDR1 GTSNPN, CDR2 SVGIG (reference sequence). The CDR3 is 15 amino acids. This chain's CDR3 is CAWKPPEGLLREQYF. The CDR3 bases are TGTGCCTGGAAACCCCCGGAGGGGCTGCTTAGGGAGCAGTACTTC.

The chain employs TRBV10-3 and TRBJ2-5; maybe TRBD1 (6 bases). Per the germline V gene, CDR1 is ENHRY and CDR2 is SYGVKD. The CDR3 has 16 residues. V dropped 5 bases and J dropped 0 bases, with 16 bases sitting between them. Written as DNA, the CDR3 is TGTGCCATCAGTTCCACGGCCGACAGGAACCAAGAGACCCAGTACTTC. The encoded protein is CAISSTADRNQETQYF.

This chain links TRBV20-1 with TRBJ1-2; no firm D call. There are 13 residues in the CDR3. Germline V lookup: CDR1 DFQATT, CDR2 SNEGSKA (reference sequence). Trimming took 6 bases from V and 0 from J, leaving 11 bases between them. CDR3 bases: TGCAGTGCGATAGGACGCACTAACTATGGCTACACCTTC. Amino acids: CSAIGRTNYGYTF.

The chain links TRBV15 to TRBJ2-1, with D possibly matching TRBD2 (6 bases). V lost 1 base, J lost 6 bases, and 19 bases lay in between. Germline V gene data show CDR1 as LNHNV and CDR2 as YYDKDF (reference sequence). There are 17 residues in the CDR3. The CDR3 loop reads CATSRGPGPGEINEQFF. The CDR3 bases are TGTGCCACCAGCAGAGGCCCGGGGCCGGGAGAGATCAATGAGCAGTTCTTC.

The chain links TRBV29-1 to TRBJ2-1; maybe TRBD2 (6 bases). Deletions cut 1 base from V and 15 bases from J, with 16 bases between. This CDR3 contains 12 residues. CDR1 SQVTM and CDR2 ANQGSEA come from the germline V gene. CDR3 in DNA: TGCAGCGTTGAAGCTGGGCCGCGGGAACGGTTCTTC. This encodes CSVEAGPRERFF.

The CDR3 loop reads CSARGGDNTSPLHF. CDR3 coding DNA: TGCAGTGCTAGGGGGGGGGACAATACTTCACCCCTCCACTTT. The V and J genes are TRBV20-1 and TRBJ1-6, with D maybe TRBD1 (6 bases). The germline V gene has CDR1 DFQATT and CDR2 SNEGSKA (reference sequence). Trimming took off 3 bases at V and 9 bases at J, with 15 bases between the two ends. This CDR3 has 14 amino acids.

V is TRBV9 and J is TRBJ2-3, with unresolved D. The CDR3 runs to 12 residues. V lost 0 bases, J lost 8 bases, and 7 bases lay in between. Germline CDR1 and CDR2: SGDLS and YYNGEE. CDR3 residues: CASSVASITQYF. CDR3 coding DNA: TGTGCCAGCAGCGTAGCGTCTATTACGCAGTATTTT.

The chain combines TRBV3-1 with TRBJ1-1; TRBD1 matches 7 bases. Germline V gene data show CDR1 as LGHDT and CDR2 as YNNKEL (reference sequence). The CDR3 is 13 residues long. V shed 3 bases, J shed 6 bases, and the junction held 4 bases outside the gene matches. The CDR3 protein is CASSHPGTAEAFF. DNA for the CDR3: TGTGCCAGCAGCCATCCAGGGACAGCTGAAGCTTTCTTT.

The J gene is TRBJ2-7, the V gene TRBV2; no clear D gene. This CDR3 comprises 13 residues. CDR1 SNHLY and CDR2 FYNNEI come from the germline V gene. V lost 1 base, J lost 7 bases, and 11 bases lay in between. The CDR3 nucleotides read TGTGCCAGCAGTGAAGGGGCCTTGGGAGAGCAGTACTTC. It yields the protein CASSEGALGEQYF.

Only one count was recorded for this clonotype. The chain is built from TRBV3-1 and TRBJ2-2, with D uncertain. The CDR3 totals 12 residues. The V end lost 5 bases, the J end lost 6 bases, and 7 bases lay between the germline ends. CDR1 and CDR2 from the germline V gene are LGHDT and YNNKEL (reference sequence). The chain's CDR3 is CASSFEAGELFF. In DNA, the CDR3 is TGTGCCAGCAGCTTCGAGGCCGGGGAGCTGTTTTTT.

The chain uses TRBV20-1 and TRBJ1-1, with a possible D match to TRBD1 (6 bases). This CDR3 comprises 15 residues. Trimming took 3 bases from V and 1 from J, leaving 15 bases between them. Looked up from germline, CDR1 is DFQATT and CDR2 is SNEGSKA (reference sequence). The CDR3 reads CSASPYQTGNTEAFF. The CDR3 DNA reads TGCAGTGCTAGCCCATACCAGACAGGGAACACTGAAGCTTTCTTT.